The 21 T cell receptor beta chains below come from one sample, sequenced in a study of Graves' ophthalmopathy and Graves' hyperthyroidism. Amplification targeted the TCR beta CDR3 regions, with RNA transcripts as the source material. The workflow started with a first-round RT-PCR run with HTBI primers and then moved on to a second-round multiplex PCR. TCRdb reanalysed the multiplex PCR reads using MiXCR and keeps one entry per CDR3 protein. The data hold some 410,000 distinct CDR3 sequences, with roughly 21% observed a single time. Input material: peripheral blood. Source of these receptors: a woman under 30 with stable Graves' hyperthyroidism.

Turning to this clonotype: This could be a read error, since a much larger clone is one nucleotide away. V gene TRBV30 combines with J gene TRBJ1-3; perhaps TRBD1 as D (5 bases). Trimming cost V 0 bases and J 7 bases, with 10 bases left between them. The germline CDR1 and CDR2 sequences are GTSNPN and SVGIG (reference sequence). The CDR3 is 13 amino acids. Here the CDR3 DNA reads TGTGCCTGGAGTGTACCTAGGGGCAACACCATATATTTT. Amino acid sequence: CAWSVPRGNTIYF.

V gene TRBV7-9 combines with J gene TRBJ1-1; D is unclear. This CDR3 region has 13 residues. Germline lookup yields CDR1 SEHNR and CDR2 FQNEAQ (reference sequence). The ends were cut back, 5 bases at V and 1 base at J, with 8 bases in the middle. The CDR3 loop is CASSRSQNTEAFF. In DNA, the CDR3 is TGTGCCAGCAGCCGATCTCAGAACACTGAAGCTTTCTTT.

The chain couples TRBV12-3 or TRBV12-4 to TRBJ2-5; the D gene is possibly TRBD1 (6 bases). V gave up 5 bases and J gave up 4 bases, with 17 bases separating them. The CDR3 is made up of 15 amino acids. CDR3 DNA: TGTGCCAGCAGTCTACTCCCAGGGGATCGAGAGACCCAGTACTTC. Translating it yields CASSLLPGDRETQYF.

This clonotype was seen many times. The chain carries TRBV5-8 and TRBJ2-7, with D perhaps matching TRBD1 (5 bases). CDR3 length equals 14 residues. Germline V gene data show CDR1 as SGHTS and CDR2 as YDEGEE. With 6 bases removed from V and 2 bases from J, the gap between germline ends came to 15 bases. CDR3 sequence (DNA): TGTGCCAGCACATCACAGGTGGGGACCTACGAGCAGTACTTC. This codes for CASTSQVGTYEQYF.

The rearrangement joins TRBV6-1 to TRBJ2-7; tentative D call: TRBD2 (7 bases). Germline-derived CDR1 and CDR2 are MNHNS and SASEGT. V was pared by 3 bases and J by 3 bases, with 18 bases between. The CDR3 covers 16 residues. CDR3 amino acids: CASSEGKGGGFYEQYF. CDR3 bases: TGTGCCAGCAGTGAGGGCAAAGGCGGGGGCTTCTACGAGCAGTACTTC.

The J gene is TRBJ1-2, the V gene TRBV6-5, with a tentative D call TRBD1 (6 bases). The CDR3 sequence is 13 residues long. The V gene's germline CDR1 is MNHEY and CDR2 SVGAGI. V was clipped by 0 bases and J by 8 bases, with 10 bases between them. Here the CDR3 DNA reads TGTGCCAGCAGTTACTCTACAGGGCTAGGCTACACCTTC. Its translation: CASSYSTGLGYTF.

The V and J genes are TRBV4-1 and TRBJ2-2; perhaps D is TRBD1 or TRBD2 (5 bases each). Per germline, CDR1 MGHRA and CDR2 YSYEKL. The CDR3 is made up of 16 amino acids. V dropped 0 bases and J dropped 1 base, with 9 bases sitting between them. The CDR3 region has the DNA TGCGCCAGCAGCCAAGAATGGGACCTGAACACCGGGGAGCTGTTTTTT. The encoded protein is CASSQEWDLNTGELFF.

About this clonotype itself: An end of the junction differs from the germline gene, which may be a read error. The V call is TRBV28, the J call TRBJ2-7; the D gene is possibly TRBD1 (5 bases). The CDR3 extends over 14 amino acids. CDR1 MDHEN and CDR2 SYDVKM come from the germline V gene. The CDR3 spells CANSQPPSGYEQYF. For the CDR3, the DNA is TGTGCCAACAGTCAACCCCCGTCAGGGTACGAGCAGTACTTC.

This chain links TRBV25-1 with TRBJ2-2; 9 nucleotides match TRBD2. J lost 2 bases, V lost 8 bases, and 3 bases had no gene match. From germline, CDR1 is MGHDK and CDR2 SYGVNS. The CDR3 runs 14 residues. The CDR3 DNA follows: TGTGCCAGCGAGACTAGCGGCAACACCGGGGAGCTGTTTTTT. It is translated as CASETSGNTGELFF.

This clonotype was seen many times. V usage is TRBV28 and J usage is TRBJ2-5; 10 bases match TRBD1. The CDR3 runs to 15 residues. The J segment lost 5 bases and the V segment lost 5 bases, leaving 8 bases of the junction unmatched. Germline V gene lookup returns CDR1 MDHEN and CDR2 SYDVKM. CDR3 sequence: CASSDSTGGFETQYF. The CDR3 DNA reads TGTGCCAGCAGTGATTCGACAGGGGGCTTCGAGACCCAGTACTTC.

This clonotype has a count of ten or more. V and J are TRBV9 and TRBJ2-7; D ambiguous. V was trimmed by 0 bases and J by 4 bases, leaving 17 bases between them. Germline V gene data show CDR1 as SGDLS and CDR2 as YYNGEE. This CDR3 is 16 amino acids long. The CDR3 region has the DNA TGTGCCAGCAGCGTAGAGGTGAGAACGGACCAGTACGAGCAGTACTTC. Protein product: CASSVEVRTDQYEQYF.

This clonotype was recorded many times. The chain employs TRBV20-1 and TRBJ2-7; D gene ambiguous. Germline CDR1 and CDR2: DFQATT and SNEGSKA (reference sequence). The CDR3 runs to 13 residues. Trimming cost V 1 base and J 0 bases, with 7 bases left between them. CDR3 sequence: CSARGVSSYEQYF. The DNA of the CDR3 is TGCAGTGCTAGAGGAGTAAGCTCCTACGAGCAGTACTTC.

This clonotype was counted at least ten times. CDR3 residues: CSVVGTFPSYEQYF. Here the CDR3 DNA reads TGCAGCGTTGTAGGGACCTTCCCCAGTTACGAGCAGTACTTC. This chain links TRBV29-1 with TRBJ2-7, with D perhaps assigned TRBD1 or TRBD2 (5 bases each). V gave up 4 bases and J gave up 4 bases, with 17 bases separating them. The CDR3 sequence is 14 residues long. Per the germline V gene, CDR1 is SQVTM and CDR2 is ANQGSEA.

This clonotype was seen many times. The rearrangement links TRBV7-9 to TRBJ2-5; TRBD2 matches at 10 bases. The V and J ends lost 5 bases and 3 bases, in that order; junction bases with no gene match: 9. The CDR3 is 16 residues long. Germline CDR1 reads SEHNR; CDR2 reads FQNEAQ (reference sequence). The CDR3 sequence is CASSPGQSGREETQYF. The CDR3 DNA reads TGTGCCAGCAGCCCAGGACAGAGCGGGAGGGAAGAGACCCAGTACTTC.

The chain joins TRBV2 to TRBJ1-1; D gene unclear. There are 11 residues in the CDR3. The germline V and J ends were trimmed by 11 bases and 7 bases, with 14 bases remaining between them. The germline CDR1 and CDR2 sequences are SNHLY and FYNNEI. The CDR3 loop is CAGVIDVEAFF. As DNA, the CDR3 is TGTGCCGGGGTGATTGACGTTGAAGCTTTCTTT.

This chain connects TRBV6-1 to TRBJ1-6, with 7 positions matching TRBD1. V lost 6 bases and J lost 8; bases outside the gene matches: 7. This CDR3 has 14 residues. CDR1 is MNHNS, CDR2 SASEGT, per germline. The CDR3 spells CASRATGMDSPLHF. CDR3 coding DNA: TGTGCCAGCAGGGCGACAGGGATGGATTCACCCCTCCACTTT.

The table lists this clonotype with many counts. J is TRBJ2-7 and V is TRBV28; 10 nucleotides agree with TRBD2. Germline trimming cut 6 bases from V and 3 bases from J; bases unmatched to any gene: 8. The CDR3 covers 15 residues. The V gene's germline CDR1 is MDHEN and CDR2 SYDVKM. CDR3 loop: CASRRLAGEVYEQYF. The DNA for the CDR3 is TGTGCCAGCAGGAGGCTAGCGGGAGAGGTCTACGAGCAGTACTTC.

This clonotype was observed at least ten times. V gene TRBV6-2 or TRBV6-3 combines with J gene TRBJ2-2; D perhaps matches TRBD2 (6 bases). The germline V and J ends were trimmed by 7 bases and 2 bases, with 11 bases remaining between them. CDR1 and CDR2 (germline): MNHEY, SVGEGT. The CDR3 is made up of 14 amino acids. CDR3 loop: CASKGLINTGELFF. CDR3 nucleotides: TGTGCCAGCAAAGGACTAATCAACACCGGGGAGCTGTTTTTT.

In its sample, this clonotype was seen a few times. The chain couples TRBV6-4 to TRBJ2-2; unclear D gene. The V and J ends lost 0 bases and 6 bases respectively, with 11 bases between them. This CDR3 has 15 amino acids. Germline V gene lookup returns CDR1 MRHNA and CDR2 SNTAGT. CDR3 DNA sequence: TGTGCCAGCAGTGACTCGACAACCCCAGCCGGGGAGCTGTTTTTT. Translated: CASSDSTTPAGELFF.

Ten or more counts support this clonotype. The V and J genes are TRBV2 and TRBJ2-6; the D gene could be TRBD1 or TRBD2 (5 bases each). Germline V CDR1 and CDR2: SNHLY, FYNNEI. The V and J ends lost 3 bases and 2 bases respectively, with 8 bases between them. This CDR3 contains 15 residues. In DNA form, the CDR3 reads TGTGCCAGCAGTGAGGGGGTAACTGGGGCCAACGTCCTGACTTTC. Translated: CASSEGVTGANVLTF. Full variable domain (outside the CDR3, taken from reference TRBV2 and TRBJ2-6): EPEVTQTPSHQVTQMGQEVILRCVPISNHLYFYWYRQILGQKVEFLVSFYNNEISEKSEIFDDQFSVERPDGSNFTLKIRSTKLEDSAMYFCASSEGVTGANVLTFGAGSRLTVL.

This clonotype was counted ten times or more. This chain connects TRBV7-2 to TRBJ1-1; TRBD1 matches at 8 bases. Germline-derived CDR1 and CDR2 are SGHTA and FQGNSA. J lost 7 bases, V lost 5 bases, and 6 bases had no gene match. The CDR3 length is 13 residues. CDR3 DNA sequence: TGTGCCAGCAGCACCGACAGGGGAGATGAAGCTTTCTTT. It codes for CASSTDRGDEAFF.